This T cell receptor (beta chain) was captured in a study of shared clonotypes between healthy human individuals. Whole-study context: The donor group consisted of two women and a few men, aged 18 to 49. Findings and limits, study-wide: Generally, estimated richness proved larger in naive subsets than it did in memory subsets. Sampling was confined to blood; repertoires within tissues likely differ.

Turning to this clone: The antigen is undetermined.

CD45RO negativity and positive selection for CCR7 defined naive CD8 cells, a population that excluded terminally differentiated effector memory CD45RA+ cells. V shed 7 bases and J 8 bases; nucleotides not matched to a gene: 10. The CDR3 length is 12 residues. Per germline, CDR1 GTSNPN and CDR2 SVGIG (reference sequence). About 30,000 T cell genomes (roughly 220 ng DNA) went into each sorted-subset replicate. TCRdb's copy holds only in-frame clones and misses some; the assay was immunoSEQ multiplex PCR. This sample has 1.5 million to 2.5 million clones, with just under 95% found just once. The TCR originated in a man between 18 and 35 years old in good health. This chain joins TRBV30 and TRBJ1-2, with TRBD1 matching over 7 bases. Sequenced sample: naive CD8+ T cells sorted from blood. In DNA, the CDR3 is TGTGCCTCCCTGGGGACGGACAGGGGCTACACCTTC. Translated: CASLGTDRGYTF. Full variable domain (remainder filled in from reference TRBV30 and TRBJ1-2): SQTIHQWPATLVQPVGSPLSLECTVEGTSNPNLYWYRQAAGRGLQLLFYSVGIGQISSEVPQNLSASRPQDRQFILSSKKLLLSDSGFYLCASLGTDRGYTFGSGTRLTVV.